The 7 T cell receptor beta chains reported below all come from one sample, sequenced in a study of blood T cell repertoires in COVID-19. Libraries were prepared by immunoSEQ multiplex PCR; TCRdb keeps only in-frame clonotypes and omits some of them. The data show hundreds of thousands of clones, with about 88% seen just once and approximately 0.9% held by the top ten. The sample taken for sequencing was peripheral blood. These receptors were collected from a man aged 18 to 30 with COVID-19, enrolled during active disease.

This clone was seen just once. This chain links TRBV28 with TRBJ2-2, with 10 bases matching TRBD2. CDR1 MDHEN and CDR2 SYDVKM come from the germline V gene. The V gene end was trimmed by 4 bases and the J gene end by 5 bases; junction bases not matched to a gene: 10. The CDR3 covers 17 residues. The CDR3 nucleotides read TGTGCCAGCAGTTCAGGCGCTAGCGGGAGAAGGACCGGGGAGCTGTTTTTT. This codes for CASSSGASGRRTGELFF.

The CDR3 DNA follows: TGTGCCAGCAGCCCGGGGACAGCCCTGGGGACTGAAGCTTTCTTT. It translates to CASSPGTALGTEAFF. V gene TRBV7-9 combines with J gene TRBJ1-1; the match to TRBD1 covers 7 bases. The CDR3 is 15 residues long. In germline, CDR1 is SEHNR, CDR2 FQNEAQ (reference sequence). Germline trimming cut 5 bases from V and 5 bases from J; bases unmatched to any gene: 11.

As to this clone: The junction and the germline gene differ at one end; a read error may be behind it. The CDR3: CASSSGASLAGLSGEQFF. CDR3 bases: TGTGCTAGCAGCTCTGGGGCCTCCCTAGCGGGACTTAGTGGCGAGCAGTTCTTC. V gene TRBV7-7 combines with J gene TRBJ2-1; TRBD2 agrees at 9 bases. This CDR3 is built from 18 residues. From germline, CDR1 is SSHAT and CDR2 FNYEAQ (reference sequence).

The chain carries TRBV24-1 and TRBJ2-2, with D perhaps matching TRBD2 (5 bases). Per germline, CDR1 KGHDR and CDR2 SFDVKD. The CDR3 is 14 residues long. V was trimmed by 10 bases and J by 8 bases, leaving 19 bases between them. For the CDR3, the DNA is TGTGCCACTACTGGTCCTAACTCGGGAGGGGAGCTGTTTTTT. It is translated as CATTGPNSGGELFF.

The genes are TRBV18 and TRBJ1-1, with TRBD1 identical over 7 bases. V shed 1 base, J shed 4 bases, and the junction held 6 bases outside the gene matches. The CDR3 covers 15 residues. Germline V gene lookup returns CDR1 KGHSH and CDR2 LQKENI. The CDR3 DNA reads as TGTGCCAGCTCACCACGCTCGGGACAGCTCACTGAAGCTTTCTTT. Encoded protein: CASSPRSGQLTEAFF.

This sequence joins TRBV29-1 and TRBJ2-1; D remains ambiguous. This CDR3 region has 12 residues. The V end was cut by 4 bases, the J end by 3 bases, with 7 bases between. Germline loops: CDR1 SQVTM, CDR2 ANQGSEA. In nucleotides, the CDR3 is TGCAGCGTTGGACTTGACTACAATGAGCAGTTCTTC. Protein sequence: CSVGLDYNEQFF.

CDR3 bases: TGTGCCAGCTCACTGATCCGGGACAGTTACAATGAGCAGTTCTTC. Its protein is CASSLIRDSYNEQFF. This rearrangement joins TRBV18 to TRBJ2-1; the match to TRBD1 covers 7 bases. This CDR3 is 15 amino acids long. The V and J ends lost 4 bases and 4 bases, in that order; junction bases with no gene match: 7. CDR1 and CDR2 (germline): KGHSH, LQKENI.